Listed below are T cell receptor beta chains from one sample, sequenced in a study of OX40 agonist ivuxolimab in advanced cancers. Measured with immunoSEQ multiplex PCR; TCRdb has only the in-frame clones, and not every one. The table lists under 25,000 clones, around 78% of them singletons. The source was CD4+ or CD8+ T cells sorted from blood, collected in a trial of the OX40 agonist ivuxolimab. These TCRs come from an adult with an advanced solid tumor such as melanoma, head and neck, liver or kidney cancer. Each CDR3 is given with its conserved first and last residue. The order of the fields is V gene, J gene, D gene, clone size, CDR3 length, CDR3 DNA, CDR3 protein. A D gene is named only where the DNA matches it firmly. Some rows mark clone size as missing; the rest say once, few, many or name a class of expanded clone.

>TRBV6-1|TRBJ1-5|TRBD1|-|15
TGTGCCAGCAGTGCTGACAGGGGAAGCAATCAGCCCCAGCATTTT
CASSADRGSNQPQHF
>TRBV6-5|TRBJ2-7|TRBD1|-|16
TGTGCCAGCAGTTTCTATCCGGGACAGGGGGCGAGCGAGCAGTACTTC
CASSFYPGQGASEQYF
>TRBV11-2|TRBJ2-1|-|-|14
TGTGCCAGCAGCTTAGGTCTGGCGGGTCCCGAGCAGTTCTTC
CASSLGLAGPEQFF
>TRBV10-1|TRBJ2-1|TRBD2|-|14
TGCGCCAGCAGCGGACTAGCGGGAGCGAATGAGCAGTTCTTC
CASSGLAGANEQFF
>TRBV6-5|TRBJ1-4|-|-|15
TGTGCCAGCAGTTACTCAGGCCCCTCGGGTGAAAAACTGTTTTTT
CASSYSGPSGEKLFF
>TRBV19|TRBJ1-5|-|once|14
TGTGCCAGTAGTTTCCGGGAACCCCATCAGCCCCAGCATTTT
CASSFREPHQPQHF
>TRBV5-8|TRBJ1-5|-|-|16
TGTGCCAGCAGCCGGGGTCGAACTTATAGCAATCAGCCCCAGCATTTT
CASSRGRTYSNQPQHF
>TRBV4-1|TRBJ1-4|-|-|16
TGCGCCAGCAGCCCCCGGGTTGGGGGCGCGATTGAAAAACTGTTTTTT
CASSPRVGGAIEKLFF
>TRBV13|TRBJ2-1|TRBD1|-|17
TGTGCCAGCAGCGACGACCGGGGACAGCGAGCCTACAATGAGCAGTTCTTC
CASSDDRGQRAYNEQFF
>TRBV11-3|TRBJ2-1|-|-|13
TGTGCCAGCAGCCATTTGGGCAGAGGTGAGCAGTTCTTC
CASSHLGRGEQFF
>TRBV7-9|TRBJ2-7|TRBD1|-|16
TGTGCCAGCAGCCTTAAATTAGGGACAGCCGAGTACGAGCAGTACTTC
CASSLKLGTAEYEQYF
>TRBV9|TRBJ2-7|-|-|15
TGTGCCAGCAGCACTTTCTCGGGAGAAATAGGCGAGCAGTACTTC
CASSTFSGEIGEQYF
>TRBV4-1|TRBJ2-4|TRBD2|-|15
TGCGCCAGCAGCCACGGGGGGGCCCTCAAAAACATTCAGTACTTC
CASSHGGALKNIQYF
>TRBV28|TRBJ2-3|TRBD2|-|16
TGTGCCAGCAGTTTTTTGGTACTAGCGGGAGCAGATACGCAGTATTTT
CASSFLVLAGADTQYF
>TRBV14|TRBJ1-2|-|-|14
TGTGCCAGCAGCCCCACCTTAGGGAACTATGGCTACACCTTC
CASSPTLGNYGYTF
>TRBV15|TRBJ2-1|TRBD2|-|15
TGTGCCACCAGAGACCTAGCGGGAGGAGGGAATGAGCAGTTCTTC
CATRDLAGGGNEQFF
>TRBV27|TRBJ1-5|-|-|11
TGTGCCAGCAGTCGTAATCAGCCCCAGCATTTT
CASSRNQPQHF
>TRBV7-9|TRBJ2-7|-|-|13
TGTGCCAGCAGCCCCCGGGACCACTACGAGCAGTACTTC
CASSPRDHYEQYF
>TRBV6-5|TRBJ2-2|-|-|15
TGTGCCAGCAAAAAGAGTCGATCGAACACCGGGGAGCTGTTTTTT
CASKKSRSNTGELFF
>TRBV19|TRBJ2-7|TRBD2|-|16
TGTGCCAGTAGTATAGCGGTAGCGGGTACTTTCTACGAGCAGTACTTC
CASSIAVAGTFYEQYF
>TRBV7-6|TRBJ1-3|-|-|14
TGTGCCAGCAGCTTACTAGGAGCTGGAAACACCATATATTTT
CASSLLGAGNTIYF
>TRBV10-3|TRBJ1-2|TRBD1|-|17
TGTGCCATCAGTGAGCCGCCCGGGACAGTTAATAACTATGGCTACACCTTC
CAISEPPGTVNNYGYTF
>TRBV27|TRBJ1-1|TRBD1|-|18
TGTGCCAGCAGTCCCTATCCGGGACAGGGTGGGAGGAACACTGAAGCTTTCTTT
CASSPYPGQGGRNTEAFF
>TRBV6-1|TRBJ2-2|-|-|16
TGTGCCAGCAGTGAAGCGGTGTTACCGAACACCGGGGAGCTGTTTTTT
CASSEAVLPNTGELFF
>TRBV7-9|TRBJ2-1|TRBD2|-|15
TGTGCCAGCAGTCTAGCGGTGAGCTCCTACAATGAGCAGTTCTTC
CASSLAVSSYNEQFF
>TRBV4-1|TRBJ2-7|TRBD2|-|15
TGCGCCAGCAGCCCTGGGGGACTAGTCTCATACGAGCAGTACTTC
CASSPGGLVSYEQYF
>TRBV4-1|TRBJ2-1|TRBD2|-|18
TGCGCCAGCAGCCAAGATCGGGCTAGCGGAGATCCCTACAATGAGCAGTTCTTC
CASSQDRASGDPYNEQFF
>TRBV6-5|TRBJ2-3|TRBD2|-|15
TGTGCCAGCAGTTATAGCCTAGCGGGAGGGGCTAGGCAGTATTTT
CASSYSLAGGARQYF
>TRBV9|TRBJ2-1|-|-|15
TGTGCCAGCAGCGTGTGGGCTAGCTCCTACAATGAGCAGTTCTTC
CASSVWASSYNEQFF
>TRBV29-1|TRBJ2-5|-|-|13
TGCAGCGTTGAATTCAGGAACCAAGAGACCCAGTACTTC
CSVEFRNQETQYF
>TRBV15|TRBJ2-1|-|few|13
TGTGCCACCAGCTACAGCGGGTCCAATGAGCAGTTCTTC
CATSYSGSNEQFF
>TRBV4-1|TRBJ2-7|-|-|13
TGCGCCAGCAGCCAAGATTACACCTACGAGCAGTACTTC
CASSQDYTYEQYF
>TRBV7-8|TRBJ2-5|-|-|14
TGTGCCAGCAGCTTAGGCCGGGACAAAGAGACCCAGTACTTC
CASSLGRDKETQYF
>TRBV25-1|TRBJ1-1|TRBD1|-|13
TGTGCCAGCAGTGACCCAGGGGGGACAGAGCTCGTCTTT
CASSDPGGTELVF
>TRBV5-6|TRBJ2-1|-|-|15
TGTGCCAGCAGCTTTCCCGGCCTGACAGGCAATGAGCAGTTCTTC
CASSFPGLTGNEQFF
>TRBV27|TRBJ1-2|-|-|14
TGTGCCAGCAGTTTAACAGGTCCATGGGGGGGCTACACCTTC
CASSLTGPWGGYTF
>TRBV7-9|TRBJ1-2|-|-|13
TGTGCCAGCAGCTCCACAGCTAACTATGGCTACACCTTC
CASSSTANYGYTF
>TRBV9|TRBJ2-7|-|-|15
TGTGCCAGCAGCGTAGGGGACGGGGTCCCCTACGAGCAGTACTTC
CASSVGDGVPYEQYF
>TRBV27|TRBJ2-7|TRBD2|-|15
TGTGCCAGCAGTTTTAGGGCAGGGAGGGCCTACGAGCAGTACTTC
CASSFRAGRAYEQYF
>TRBV11-1|TRBJ2-5|-|once|11
TGTGCCAGCAGCTCCATGAGAGAGCAGTACTTC
CASSSMREQYF
>TRBV5-6|TRBJ2-7|-|-|14
TGTGCCAGCAGCTTGTGGAACAAATACTACGAGCAGTACTTC
CASSLWNKYYEQYF
>TRBV27|TRBJ2-1|TRBD1|-|14
TGTGCCAGCAGTAGACAGGGGGCGCACAATGAGCAGTTCTTC
CASSRQGAHNEQFF
>TRBV2|TRBJ2-1|TRBD2|-|18
TGTGCCAGCAGTGTGGTAGCGGGAGCCCCAGCCTCCTACAATGAGCAGTTCTTC
CASSVVAGAPASYNEQFF
>TRBV2|TRBJ1-3|-|-|13
TGTGCCAGCAGTGCTACCAGGAGAAACACCATATATTTT
CASSATRRNTIYF
>TRBV4-3|TRBJ2-3|TRBD2|-|16
TGCGCCAGCAGCCAAGAACTAGCGGGGACCACAGATACGCAGTATTTT
CASSQELAGTTDTQYF
>TRBV4-3|TRBJ1-2|TRBD1|-|16
TGCGCCAGCAGCCAAGACCCCGGGACAGAATACTATGGCTACACCTTC
CASSQDPGTEYYGYTF
>TRBV27|TRBJ1-2|-|once|13
TGTGCCAGCAGTTTGCGGCGGACCTATGGCTACACCTTC
CASSLRRTYGYTF
>TRBV5-3|TRBJ2-5|-|-|14
TGTGCCAGCAGCTTAGCCCTTGAGCAAGAGACCCAGTACTTC
CASSLALEQETQYF
>TRBV11-2|TRBJ1-1|-|-|15
TGTGCCAGCAGCCCCCTCCAGGGAATGAACACTGAAGCTTTCTTT
CASSPLQGMNTEAFF